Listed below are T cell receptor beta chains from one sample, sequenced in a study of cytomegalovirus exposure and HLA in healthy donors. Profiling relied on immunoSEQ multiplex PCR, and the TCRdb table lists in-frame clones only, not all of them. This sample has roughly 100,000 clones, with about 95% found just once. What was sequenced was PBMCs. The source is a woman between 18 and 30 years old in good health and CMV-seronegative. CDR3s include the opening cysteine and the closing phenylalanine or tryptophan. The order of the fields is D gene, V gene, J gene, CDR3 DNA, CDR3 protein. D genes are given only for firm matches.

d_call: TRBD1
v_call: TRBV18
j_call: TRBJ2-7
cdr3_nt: TGTGCCAGCTCACGTGGACAGGGGGCCTACGAGCAGTACTTC
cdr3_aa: CASSRGQGAYEQYF

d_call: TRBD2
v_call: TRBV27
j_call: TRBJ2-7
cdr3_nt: TGTGCCAGCAGTCCCTCAGTAGAGTATAGGCGGGAGATTCCCTACGAGCAGTACTTC
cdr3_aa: CASSPSVEYRREIPYEQYF

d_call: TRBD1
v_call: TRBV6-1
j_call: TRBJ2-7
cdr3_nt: TGTGCCAGCAGTGAACCAACGACAGGGGATTCCTACGAGCAGTACTTC
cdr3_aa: CASSEPTTGDSYEQYF

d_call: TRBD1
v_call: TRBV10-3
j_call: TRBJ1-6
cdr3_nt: TGTGCCATCACCAGGGGACAGGGCAAGAATTCACCCCTCCACTTT
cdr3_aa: CAITRGQGKNSPLHF

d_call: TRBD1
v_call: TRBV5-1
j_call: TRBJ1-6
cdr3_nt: TGCGCCAGCAGCTTACCACAGGGGGCTAGTTCACCCCTCCACTTT
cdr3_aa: CASSLPQGASSPLHF

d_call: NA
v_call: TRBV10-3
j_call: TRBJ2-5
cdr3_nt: TGTGCCATCAGTGAGCCAGGTGCAGGGGCAGACCAAGAGACCCAGTACTTC
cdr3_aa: CAISEPGAGADQETQYF

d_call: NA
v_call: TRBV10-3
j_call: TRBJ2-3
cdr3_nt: TGTGCCATCAGAGGGGCATTTAGCACAGATACGCAGTATTTT
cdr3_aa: CAIRGAFSTDTQYF

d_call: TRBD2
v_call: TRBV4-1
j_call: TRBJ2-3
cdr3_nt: TGCGCCAGCAGCCTAGAGGCGGGAGGGGGCACAGATACGCAGTATTTT
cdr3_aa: CASSLEAGGGTDTQYF

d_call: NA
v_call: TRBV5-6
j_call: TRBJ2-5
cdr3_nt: TGTGCCAGCAGCGACGGGTCACAAGAGACCCAGTACTTC
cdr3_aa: CASSDGSQETQYF

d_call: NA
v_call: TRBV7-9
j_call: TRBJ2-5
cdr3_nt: TGTGCCAGCAGCTTAGCAGGGGCAGAGACCCAGTACTTC
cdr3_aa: CASSLAGAETQYF

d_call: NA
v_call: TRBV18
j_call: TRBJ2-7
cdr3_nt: TGTGCCAGCTCACCAGGAGGCCCTCTGGGGGAGCAGTACTTC
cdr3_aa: CASSPGGPLGEQYF

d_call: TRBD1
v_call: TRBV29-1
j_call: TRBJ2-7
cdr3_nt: TGCAGCGTTGCGGTTGGACAGGGGGGCGAGCAGTACTTC
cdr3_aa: CSVAVGQGGEQYF

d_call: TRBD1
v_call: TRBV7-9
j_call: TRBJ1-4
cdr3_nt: TGTGCCAGCAGCTTTGGCCCGGGACAGGAGTTTTTT
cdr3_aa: CASSFGPGQEFF

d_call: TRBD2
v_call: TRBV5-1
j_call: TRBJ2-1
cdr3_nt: TGCGCCAGCAGCTTGGAAGGGACTAGCGGGAGGGATGAGCAGTTCTTC
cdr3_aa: CASSLEGTSGRDEQFF

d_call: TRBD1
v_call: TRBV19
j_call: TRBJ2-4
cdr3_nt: TGTGCCAGTAGTTCGACCCCCGCAGGGGGCATGAACATTCAGTACTTC
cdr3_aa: CASSSTPAGGMNIQYF

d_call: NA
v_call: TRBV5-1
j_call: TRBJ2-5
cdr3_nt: TGCGCCAGCAGCTATGAGGGAGAGACCCAGTACTTC
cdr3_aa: CASSYEGETQYF

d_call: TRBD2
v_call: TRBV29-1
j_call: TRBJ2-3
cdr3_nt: TGCAGCGGGGGGACTAGCGGGACCAAGACAGATACGCAGTATTTT
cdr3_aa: CSGGTSGTKTDTQYF

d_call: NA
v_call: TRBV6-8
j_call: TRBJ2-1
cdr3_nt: TGTGCCAACGATGCTAGCGAGAAATGGGTCTGGGGCTCCTACAATGAGCAGTTCTTC
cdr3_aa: CANDASEKWVWGSYNEQFF

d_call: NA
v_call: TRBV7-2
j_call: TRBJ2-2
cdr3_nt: TGTGCCAGCAGCTTATTAGACACCGGGGAGCTGTTTTTT
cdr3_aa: CASSLLDTGELFF

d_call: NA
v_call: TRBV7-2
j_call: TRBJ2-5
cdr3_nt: TGTGCCAGCAAGAGACAGGAAGAGACCCAGTACTTC
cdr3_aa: CASKRQEETQYF

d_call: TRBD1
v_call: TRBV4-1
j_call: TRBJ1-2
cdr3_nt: TGCGCCAGCAGCCACCCCTCAGGGGACAGGTACTATGGCTACACCTTC
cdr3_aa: CASSHPSGDRYYGYTF

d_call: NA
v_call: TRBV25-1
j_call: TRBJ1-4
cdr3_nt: TGTGCCAGCAGTGAACCCGCCAGGGGCAATGAAAAACTGTTTTTT
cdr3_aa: CASSEPARGNEKLFF